Described below is a single TCR beta chain sequence and its context. Losses at the gene ends were 0 bases for V and 2 bases for J; bases not matched to a gene: 4. The CDR3 extends over 15 amino acids. Looked up from germline, CDR1 is KGHSH and CDR2 is LQKENI. This sample stems from a study of blood T cell repertoires in COVID-19. Study as a whole: The United States, Italy and Spain provided the acute and convalescent COVID-19 samples. Sample material is recorded as cDNA or gDNA derived from T cells, B-cell-depleted T cells, or PBMCs.

Study processing details: Amplification from reference gene primers served as the basis for estimated nucleated cell counts. Data came from immunoSEQ multiplex PCR; TCRdb stores just in-frame clones and leaves some out. V, J and clone size were drawn from that table, and D and trimming were deduced from the DNA. This sample has 310,000 or so clones; about 85% occur once, and the top ten carry over 2%. V usage is TRBV18 and J usage is TRBJ2-7; TRBD1 agrees at 7 bases. Sequencing used peripheral blood. The sequence was obtained from a woman between 50 and 59 years old who had recovered from COVID-19. The DNA for the CDR3 is TGTGCCAGCTCACCACCTTGGACAGGAACCTACGAGCAGTACTTC. Translated: CASSPPWTGTYEQYF. The variable domain in full, with the rest retrieved from reference TRBV18 and TRBJ2-7, is NAGVMQNPRHLVRRRGQEARLRCSPMKGHSHVYWYRQLPEEGLKFMVYLQKENIIDESGMPKERFSAEFPKEGPSILRIQQVVRGDSAAYFCASSPPWTGTYEQYFGPGTRLTVT.